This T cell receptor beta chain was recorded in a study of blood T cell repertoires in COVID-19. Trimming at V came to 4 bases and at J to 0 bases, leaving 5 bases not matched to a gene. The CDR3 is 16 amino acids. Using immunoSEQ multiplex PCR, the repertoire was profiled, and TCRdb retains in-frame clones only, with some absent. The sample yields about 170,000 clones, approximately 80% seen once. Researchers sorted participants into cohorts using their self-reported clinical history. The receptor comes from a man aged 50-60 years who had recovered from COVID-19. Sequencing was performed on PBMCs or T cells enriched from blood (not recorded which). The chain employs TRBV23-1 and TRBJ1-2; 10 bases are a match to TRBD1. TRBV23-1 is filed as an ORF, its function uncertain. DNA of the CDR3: TGCGCCAGCAGTCGGGACAGGGGACACTCTAACTATGGCTACACCTTC. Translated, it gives CASSRDRGHSNYGYTF.